The rows below give T cell receptor beta chains drawn from one sample of a study of blood T cell repertoires in COVID-19. Generated by immunoSEQ multiplex PCR, the TCRdb table keeps only in-frame clones and is missing some. The sample consists of approximately 260,000 clones, roughly 82% of them appearing once. Sequenced input: peripheral blood. The origin of the receptors is a woman of 80 years or more with active or convalescent COVID-19. The conserved cysteine and the conserved F or W are not part of the CDR3 here. The D gene is left open where the match is weak.

.	TRBV6-5	TRBJ1-2	ASTTGVSYT
TRBD1	TRBV10-3	TRBJ1-1	ATKTGGLNTEAF
.	TRBV6-5	TRBJ1-2	ASSYSRGRGGYT
TRBD2	TRBV5-1	TRBJ2-5	ASSPGTSGGGETQY
.	TRBV5-6	TRBJ1-2	ASSPRGSPNYGYT
.	TRBV7-9	TRBJ2-3	ASSTPPRGWTDTQY
.	TRBV5-1	TRBJ1-2	ASSLGRGRGPLGYGYT
TRBD2	TRBV7-2	TRBJ2-1	ASSLTSGTYNEQF
.	TRBV5-1	TRBJ2-7	ASSLDGGGIYEQY
.	TRBV28	TRBJ1-3	ASRLTSYSGNTIY
.	TRBV2	TRBJ2-7	ASRPTGTYEQY
TRBD2	TRBV5-1	TRBJ2-1	ASSTRGIAGGHSNEQF
.	TRBV21-1	TRBJ2-1	ASSKGWTGRYRNEQF
.	TRBV30	TRBJ2-6	AWSFSGDGANVLT
.	TRBV28	TRBJ1-2	ASRGAGYGYT
.	TRBV2	TRBJ1-5	ASSEVGFGGNQPQH
.	TRBV5-1	TRBJ2-1	ASSLDPGSSYNEQF
TRBD2	TRBV14	TRBJ2-1	ASSQGWEAGRNEQF
TRBD1	TRBV7-9	TRBJ1-2	ASSLGQGYGYT
.	TRBV30	TRBJ2-7	AWSRGVNQFYEQY
.	TRBV12-3/TRBV12-4	TRBJ1-2	ASSLAGDGYT
.	TRBV7-9	TRBJ1-2	ASSLVQEGNGYT
.	TRBV3-1/TRBV3-2	TRBJ1-5	ASSQVGSGQPQH
TRBD1	TRBV29-1	TRBJ2-1	SVASRPGQGNEQF
.	TRBV11-2	TRBJ2-1	ASILQWSDGEQF
.	TRBV2	TRBJ2-2	ASQTGVITGELF